Listed below are T cell receptor beta chains from one sample, sequenced in a study of control samples from healthy donors and cancer patients. Sequenced by immunoSEQ multiplex PCR; TCRdb stores in-frame clones only, minus some. The table has 150,000 to 200,000 clones, about nine tenths seen once. The sequencing sample was made of blood. Receptors originate from a woman aged 30 to 39 in good health. CDR3s include the opening cysteine and the closing phenylalanine or tryptophan. The D gene is left open where the match is weak. Clone size is stated in some rows and not others, as once, few, many or a class when expanded.

cdr3_nt cdr3_aa j_call v_call cdr3_length clone_size d_call
TGCGCCAGCAGCTTGGCCGGACAGTACAATGAGCAGTTCTTC CASSLAGQYNEQFF TRBJ2-1 TRBV5-1 14 NA NA
TGTGCCAGCAGTTTGTTGGGGGCCAACGTCCTGACTTTC CASSLLGANVLTF TRBJ2-6 TRBV12-3/TRBV12-4 13 once NA
TGTGCCAGCAGCTTGGGACAGGGGCCTAATGAAAAACTGTTTTTT CASSLGQGPNEKLFF TRBJ1-4 TRBV5-6 15 NA TRBD1
TGTGCCAGCAGCTTAGGACTTAACTCTGGGGCCAACGTCCTGACTTTC CASSLGLNSGANVLTF TRBJ2-6 TRBV7-9 16 NA NA
TGTGCCAGCAGTGAACAGAGGGGACAGGTCTATGGCTACACCTTC CASSEQRGQVYGYTF TRBJ1-2 TRBV6-1 15 NA TRBD1
TGTGCCAGCACAGGGGGCACTGAAGCTTTCTTT CASTGGTEAFF TRBJ1-1 TRBV3-1/TRBV3-2 11 NA TRBD1
TGTGCCAGCAGTGAAGGCGGGGCTAGCAATCAGCCCCAGCATTTT CASSEGGASNQPQHF TRBJ1-5 TRBV6-1 15 NA NA
TGTGCCAGCAGCTTAGGACTTAAATCACCCCTCCACTTT CASSLGLKSPLHF TRBJ1-6 TRBV7-2 13 NA NA
TGTGCCAGCTCACCAGCAGGGGATCAGCCCCAGCATTTT CASSPAGDQPQHF TRBJ1-5 TRBV18 13 NA NA
TGTGCCAGCAGTGAGGGGGGGGCTAATGAAAAACTGTTTTTT CASSEGGANEKLFF TRBJ1-4 TRBV28 14 NA NA
TGCGCCAGCAGCTTGGGGCGGACAGGGGTTATGAACACTGAAGCTTTCTTT CASSLGRTGVMNTEAFF TRBJ1-1 TRBV5-1 17 NA TRBD1
TGTGCCAGCAGCACAGGAAGACAGGTCACTGAAGCTTTCTTT CASSTGRQVTEAFF TRBJ1-1 TRBV3-1/TRBV3-2 14 NA NA
TGTGCCAGCAGGGGAGCAACTAATGAAAAACTGTTTTTT CASRGATNEKLFF TRBJ1-4 TRBV6-1 13 NA NA
TGTGCCAGCAGCTTAGCGCGGGGGGATCAGCCCCAGCATTTT CASSLARGDQPQHF TRBJ1-5 TRBV7-9 14 NA NA
TGCAGTGCTAGATGGTACAATGAGCAGTTCTTC CSARWYNEQFF TRBJ2-1 TRBV20-1 11 NA NA
TGTGCCAGTACCACCCGACGGTACCTTCAGCCCCAGCATTTT CASTTRRYLQPQHF TRBJ1-5 TRBV19 14 few NA
TGTGCCAGCAGTTCAGGGACTCCTGGCTACACCTTC CASSSGTPGYTF TRBJ1-2 TRBV28 12 NA NA
TGTGCCAGCACGCTGACAGAGAATGAAAAACTGTTTTTT CASTLTENEKLFF TRBJ1-4 TRBV7-9 13 NA NA
TGTGCCAGCAGCTTAGCTGAGGTCGGGGAGCTGTTTTTT CASSLAEVGELFF TRBJ2-2 TRBV7-9 13 NA NA
TGTGCCAGCAGTAGGGACAGGCTAAATCAGCCCCAGCATTTT CASSRDRLNQPQHF TRBJ1-5 TRBV6-5 14 NA TRBD1
TGTGCCACCAGTGTCGGCGGGGGCGCGAACACCGGGGAGCTGTTTTTT CATSVGGGANTGELFF TRBJ2-2 TRBV24-1 16 NA NA
TGTGCCAGCAGTTTGCCGGATCAGCCCCAGCATTTT CASSLPDQPQHF TRBJ1-5 TRBV12-3/TRBV12-4 12 NA NA
TGTGCCAGCAGCTTAGCGGGACAGAGCTCCTATAATTCACCCCTCCACTTT CASSLAGQSSYNSPLHF TRBJ1-6 TRBV7-9 17 NA TRBD1
TGTGCCAGCAGCTTAGGGGGACAGTCGGGGTCACCCCTCCACTTT CASSLGGQSGSPLHF TRBJ1-6 TRBV7-8 15 NA TRBD1